The entry below gives a single T cell receptor (beta chain) sequence along with its context. The data stem from a study of blood T cell repertoires in COVID-19. At the level of the study: Acute and convalescent COVID-19 specimens originated in the United States, Italy and Spain.

Per the authors' pipeline: Quantification of nucleated cells was approximated via reference gene primer amplification. TCRdb's copy holds only in-frame clones and misses some; the assay was immunoSEQ multiplex PCR. D and trimming come from the DNA, and the V and J calls and clone size come from that table. The repertoire consists of around 200,000 clones, with nearly 90% occurring once and the leading ten covering about 0.58%. This CDR3 region has 13 residues. The germline V and J ends were trimmed by 2 bases and 0 bases, with 2 bases remaining between them. Germline CDR1 and CDR2: SGDLS and YYNGEE. The receptor comes from a man between 50 and 59 years old with acute or convalescent COVID-19. The chain employs TRBV9 and TRBJ2-2; no clear D. Sequencing was performed on peripheral blood. The CDR3 DNA follows: TGTGCCAGCAGCGTCACGAACACCGGGGAGCTGTTTTTT. It encodes CASSVTNTGELFF.